What follows describes a single T cell receptor beta chain. This entry is derived from a study of OX40 agonist ivuxolimab in advanced cancers. Germline CDR1 reads LNHNV; CDR2 reads YYDKDF (reference sequence). The CDR3 runs 14 residues. V shed 1 base and J shed 4 bases, with 10 bases lying between them. TCRdb keeps only in-frame clones here, not all; method: immunoSEQ multiplex PCR. The sample includes about 20,000 clones, approximately 82% seen only once; the top ten take approximately 58%. The chain uses TRBV15 and TRBJ1-1, with D tentatively TRBD1 (5 bases). The specimen comprised CD4+ or CD8+ T cells sorted from blood, sampled in a trial of the OX40 agonist ivuxolimab. This TCR derives from an adult with an advanced solid tumor such as melanoma, head and neck, liver or kidney cancer. CDR3 amino acids: CATSRVGVGTEAFF. DNA for the CDR3: TGTGCCACCAGCAGAGTGGGGGTTGGCACTGAAGCTTTCTTT.